This TCR beta chain is from a study of shared clonotypes between healthy human individuals. Whole-study findings and limits: Clonotype sharing among donors likely depends on sequencing depth.

Healthy HIV-negative adults with no recent acute infections or vaccinations were recruited as donors. Naive CD45RA+ and memory CD45RA-negative subsets were split from CD4+ cells. The deep-level immunoSEQ assay was used. TCRdb's copy holds only in-frame clones and misses some; the assay was immunoSEQ multiplex PCR. The sample shows millions of clones, approximately 94% of them seen only once. Note on this clone: The antigen is not known. The junction and the germline gene differ at one end; a read error may be behind it.

The CDR3 is made up of 14 amino acids. In germline, CDR1 is MNHNS, CDR2 SASEGT. The J gene is TRBJ1-2, the V gene TRBV6-1; D uncertain. The TCR sequence derives from a man between 18 and 35 years old in good health. The sample consisted of naive CD4+ T cells sorted from blood. Subset in this sample: CD45RA+ positively selected. The CDR3 spells CASSELSFNYSYTF. DNA for the CDR3: TGTGCCAGCAGTGAATTAAGCTTTAACTATAGCTACACCTTC.